This T cell receptor (beta chain) is from a study of blood T cell repertoires in COVID-19. On the study more broadly: The study drew acute and convalescent COVID-19 samples from the United States, Italy and Spain. Sources were T cells, B-cell-depleted T cells, or PBMCs; the material itself was cDNA or gDNA.

CDR1 and CDR2 (germline): MNHEY, SVGAGI. With V trimmed by 10 bases and J by 2 bases, 5 bases remained unmatched. The length of the CDR3 is 13 residues. In the original processing: Nucleated cell number was recorded as an estimate derived from reference gene primer amplification. Assay: immunoSEQ multiplex PCR; the TCRdb copy retains only in-frame clones and omits some. V, J and clone size are taken as reported in that table, and D and trimming were inferred from the DNA itself. The data contain about 53,000 clones, 85% to 90% of them singletons. The source is a man in his 60s with active COVID-19. Source material: peripheral blood. J is TRBJ2-1 and V is TRBV6-5, with TRBD2 identical over 7 bases. The CDR3, as DNA: TGTGCCACCACAAGCGGGGCCTACAATGAGCAGTTCTTC. Amino acids: CATTSGAYNEQFF.